A selection of T cell receptor beta chains follows, all from one sample in a study of T cells in Graves' hyperthyroidism and ophthalmopathy. TCRdb re-called the multiplex PCR reads through MiXCR, storing one row per CDR3 protein. The data show roughly 500,000 distinct CDR3 sequences, approximately 49% seen once. Sample: peripheral blood or thyroid tissue (not recorded which). The receptors were sampled from an adult woman with Graves' disease, either hyperthyroidism or ophthalmopathy (not recorded which). Each CDR3 is given with its conserved first and last residue. Each record gives: clone size, V gene, J gene, D gene, CDR3 DNA, CDR3 protein. The D gene is left open where the match is weak. Not every row has a clone size; where given, it reads once, few, many or a size class.

NA	TRBV24-1	TRBJ2-7	NA	TGTGCCACCAGTGATTCCTCCTACGAGCAGTACTTC	CATSDSSYEQYF
NA	TRBV7-2	TRBJ1-4	NA	TGTGCCAGCCAGAGACAAGCGGCCTCGGAAAAACTGTTTTTT	CASQRQAASEKLFF
NA	TRBV2	TRBJ1-1	NA	TGTGCCAGCAGTGCCATCGGGTATTCTGAAGCTTTCTTT	CASSAIGYSEAFF
NA	TRBV2	TRBJ1-5	TRBD1	TGTGCCAGCAGTGAGGACAGGGGTTCGGTCAGCCAGCCCCAGCATTTT	CASSEDRGSVSQPQHF
many	TRBV7-2	TRBJ1-1	TRBD1	TGTGCCAGCAGCTACCTACAGGGGGACACTGAAGCTTTCTTT	CASSYLQGDTEAFF
many	TRBV7-2	TRBJ1-2	NA	TGTGCCAGCAGCTTAGAGCGGGGGGCAAGCTATGGCTACACCTTC	CASSLERGASYGYTF
NA	TRBV6-1	TRBJ2-7	NA	TGTGCCAGCAGAACGGGTTCTAGGGAGAGCTCCTACGAGCAGTACTTC	CASRTGSRESSYEQYF
few	TRBV7-9	TRBJ1-5	NA	TGTGCCAGCAGTCTAGGAACGGGGCAGAATCAGCCCCAGCATTTT	CASSLGTGQNQPQHF
once	TRBV10-3	TRBJ1-1	NA	TGTGCCATCAGTGAGACGTTAAGGGCCGTCTTTCCTGAAGCTTTCTTT	CAISETLRAVFPEAFF
few	TRBV29-1	TRBJ1-1	NA	TGCAGCGTTGATCTAGGAGTCACTGAAGCTTTCTTT	CSVDLGVTEAFF
many	TRBV4-1	TRBJ1-1	NA	TGCGCCAGCAGCCAAGAGCCGACCTCGTACGAAGCTTTCTTT	CASSQEPTSYEAFF
NA	TRBV5-1	TRBJ2-2	TRBD2	TGCGCCAGCAGCCAGACCCGCACGGGGGGGCAGTCCGGGGAGCTGTTTTTT	CASSQTRTGGQSGELFF
NA	TRBV4-1	TRBJ1-2	NA	TGCGCCAGCAGCCAAGAATGGAGTGGCTACACCTTC	CASSQEWSGYTF
few	TRBV10-3	TRBJ2-2	NA	TGTGCCATCAGTATAAACACCGGGGAGCTGTTTTTT	CAISINTGELFF
NA	TRBV5-1	TRBJ2-7	NA	TGCGCCAGCAGAAGAACAGGAGCCTACGAGCAGTACTTC	CASRRTGAYEQYF
few	TRBV4-1	TRBJ2-2	TRBD2	TGCGCCAGCAGCCAGGGACTAGCGGGGTCCGGCACCGGGGAGCTGTTTTTT	CASSQGLAGSGTGELFF
NA	TRBV24-1	TRBJ1-5	TRBD1	TGTGCGAACGCGGGACAGGTGGGGGTAAGGCCCCAGCATTTT	CANAGQVGVRPQHF
many	TRBV29-1	TRBJ2-7	NA	TGCAGCGTCCCCGGGGCAGGACGCTACGAGCAGTACTTC	CSVPGAGRYEQYF
many	TRBV14	TRBJ2-7	NA	TGTGCCAGCAGCCAAGAGCAAGGCCCGGGGTACGAGCAGTACTTC	CASSQEQGPGYEQYF